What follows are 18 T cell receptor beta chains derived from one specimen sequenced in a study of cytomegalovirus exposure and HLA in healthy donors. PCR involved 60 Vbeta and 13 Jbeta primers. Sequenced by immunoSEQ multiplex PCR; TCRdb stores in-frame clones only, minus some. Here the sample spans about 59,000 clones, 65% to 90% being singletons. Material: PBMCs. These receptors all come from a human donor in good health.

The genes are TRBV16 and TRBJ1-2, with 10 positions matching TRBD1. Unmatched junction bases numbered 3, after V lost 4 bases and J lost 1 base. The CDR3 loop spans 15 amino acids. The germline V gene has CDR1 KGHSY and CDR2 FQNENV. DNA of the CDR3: TGTGCCAGCAGCCCTGGGACAGGGGTTAACTATGGCTACACCTTC. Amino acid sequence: CASSPGTGVNYGYTF.

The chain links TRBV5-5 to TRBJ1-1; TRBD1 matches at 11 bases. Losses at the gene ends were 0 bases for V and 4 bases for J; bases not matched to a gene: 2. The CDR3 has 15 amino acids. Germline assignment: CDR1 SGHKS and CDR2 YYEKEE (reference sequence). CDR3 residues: CASSLAGTGGTEAFF. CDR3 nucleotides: TGTGCCAGCAGCTTGGCCGGGACAGGGGGCACTGAAGCTTTCTTT.

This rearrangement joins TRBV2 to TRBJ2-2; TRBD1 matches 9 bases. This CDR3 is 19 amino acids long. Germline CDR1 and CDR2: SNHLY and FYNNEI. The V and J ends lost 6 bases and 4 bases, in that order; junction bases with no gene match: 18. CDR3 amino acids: CASSGPVGQGRVSTGELFF. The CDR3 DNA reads TGTGCCAGCAGCGGACCCGTGGGACAGGGTAGGGTTTCCACCGGGGAGCTGTTTTTT.

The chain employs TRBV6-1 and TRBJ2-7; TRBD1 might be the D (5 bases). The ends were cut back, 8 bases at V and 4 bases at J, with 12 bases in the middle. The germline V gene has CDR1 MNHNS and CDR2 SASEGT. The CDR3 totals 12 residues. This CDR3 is CASSPGQYEQYF. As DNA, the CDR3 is TGTGCCAGCTCCCCCGGACAATACGAGCAGTACTTC.

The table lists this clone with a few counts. CDR3 DNA sequence: TGTGCCAGCAGGTCGGGAGTAGCATTAGATACGCAGTATTTT. Protein: CASRSGVALDTQYF. The chain employs TRBV6-5 and TRBJ2-3; tentatively, D is TRBD2 (6 bases). Trimming stripped 6 bases from V and 5 bases from J, with 15 bases between. Germline CDR1 and CDR2: MNHEY and SVGAGI. This CDR3 region has 14 residues.

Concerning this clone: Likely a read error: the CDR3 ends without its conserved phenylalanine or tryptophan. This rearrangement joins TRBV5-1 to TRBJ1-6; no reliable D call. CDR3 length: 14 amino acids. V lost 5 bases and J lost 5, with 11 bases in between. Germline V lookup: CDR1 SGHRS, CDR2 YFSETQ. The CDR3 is CASSYAVDNSPLHL. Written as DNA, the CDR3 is TGCGCCAGCAGTTACGCGGTGGATAATTCACCCCTCCACCTT.

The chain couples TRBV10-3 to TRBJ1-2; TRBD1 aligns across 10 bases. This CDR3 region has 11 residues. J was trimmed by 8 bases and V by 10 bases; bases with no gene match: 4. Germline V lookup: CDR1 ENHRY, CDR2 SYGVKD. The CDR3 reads CATGTGDGYTF. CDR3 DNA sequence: TGTGCCACCGGGACAGGGGACGGCTACACCTTC.

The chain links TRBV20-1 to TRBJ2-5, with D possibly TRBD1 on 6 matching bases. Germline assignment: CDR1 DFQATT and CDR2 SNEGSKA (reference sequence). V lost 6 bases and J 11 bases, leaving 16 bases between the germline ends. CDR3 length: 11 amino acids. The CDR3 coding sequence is TGCAGTGCGAAAAGGGGGATAGAGCAGTACTTC. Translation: CSAKRGIEQYF.

The CDR3 nucleotides read TGCGCCAGCAGCCCTGGACTAGCGGTGTACCAAGAGACCCAGTACTTC. Translating gives CASSPGLAVYQETQYF. The chain recombines TRBV5-1 with TRBJ2-5; 10 nucleotides agree with TRBD2. Germline loops: CDR1 SGHRS, CDR2 YFSETQ. The CDR3 consists of 16 residues. The junction had 6 bases not matched to a gene; V was cut back by 4 bases and J by 0 bases.

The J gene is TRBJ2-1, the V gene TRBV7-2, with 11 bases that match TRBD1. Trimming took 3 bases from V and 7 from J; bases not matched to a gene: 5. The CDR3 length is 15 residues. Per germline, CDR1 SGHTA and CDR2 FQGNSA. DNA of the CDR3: TGTGCCAGCAGCTTTAGGACAGGGGGCTCGAATGAGCAGTTCTTC. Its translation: CASSFRTGGSNEQFF.

Here the CDR3 DNA reads TGCGCCAGCAGCCCCTCATTAGCGTCGGGCGAGCAGTACTTC. Translating gives CASSPSLASGEQYF. The chain links TRBV5-1 to TRBJ2-7, with D possibly TRBD2 on 5 matching bases. This CDR3 is 14 amino acids long. V lost 4 bases, J lost 6 bases, and 17 bases lay in between. The germline V gene has CDR1 SGHRS and CDR2 YFSETQ.

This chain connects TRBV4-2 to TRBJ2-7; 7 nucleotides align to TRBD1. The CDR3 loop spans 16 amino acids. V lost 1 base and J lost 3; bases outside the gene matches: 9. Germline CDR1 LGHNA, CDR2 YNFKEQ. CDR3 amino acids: CASSQAGPGQIYEQYF. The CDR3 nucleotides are TGTGCCAGCAGCCAAGCAGGGCCGGGACAGATCTACGAGCAGTACTTC.

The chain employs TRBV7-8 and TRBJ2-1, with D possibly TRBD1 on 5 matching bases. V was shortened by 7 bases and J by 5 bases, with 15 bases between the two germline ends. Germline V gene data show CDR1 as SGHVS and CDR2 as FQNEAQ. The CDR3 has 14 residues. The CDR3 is CASIKTALNNEQFF. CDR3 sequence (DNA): TGTGCCAGCATCAAGACAGCACTAAACAATGAGCAGTTCTTC.

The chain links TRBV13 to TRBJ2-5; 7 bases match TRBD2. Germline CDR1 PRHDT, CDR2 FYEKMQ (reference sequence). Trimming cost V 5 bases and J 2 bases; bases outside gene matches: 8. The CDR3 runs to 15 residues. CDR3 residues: CASSPILAPQETQYF. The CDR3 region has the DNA TGTGCCAGCAGCCCTATACTAGCGCCTCAAGAGACCCAGTACTTC.

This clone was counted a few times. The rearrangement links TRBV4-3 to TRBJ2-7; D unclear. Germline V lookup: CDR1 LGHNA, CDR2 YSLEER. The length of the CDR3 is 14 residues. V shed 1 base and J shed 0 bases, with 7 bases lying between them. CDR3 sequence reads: CASSQVTYSYEQYF. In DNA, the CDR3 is TGCGCCAGCAGCCAAGTTACCTACTCCTACGAGCAGTACTTC.

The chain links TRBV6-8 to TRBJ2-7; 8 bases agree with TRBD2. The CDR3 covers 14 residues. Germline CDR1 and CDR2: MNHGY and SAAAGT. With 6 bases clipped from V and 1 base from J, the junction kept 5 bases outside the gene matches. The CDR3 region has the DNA TGTGCCAGCAGATCCGGGACTAGGTCCTACGAGCAGTACTTC. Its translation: CASRSGTRSYEQYF.

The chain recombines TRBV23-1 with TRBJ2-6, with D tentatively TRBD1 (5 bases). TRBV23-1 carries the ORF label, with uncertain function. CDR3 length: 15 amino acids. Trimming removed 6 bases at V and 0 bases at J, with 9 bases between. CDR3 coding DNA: TGCGCCAGCAGGGGGCCCTCCTCTGGGGCCAACGTCCTGACTTTC. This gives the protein CASRGPSSGANVLTF.

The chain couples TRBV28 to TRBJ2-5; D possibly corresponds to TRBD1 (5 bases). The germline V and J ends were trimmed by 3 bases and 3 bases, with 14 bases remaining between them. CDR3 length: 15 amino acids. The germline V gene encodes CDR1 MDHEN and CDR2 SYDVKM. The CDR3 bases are TGTGCCAGCAGTTTGACCTATGGGGCCGAAGAGACCCAGTACTTC. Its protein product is CASSLTYGAEETQYF.